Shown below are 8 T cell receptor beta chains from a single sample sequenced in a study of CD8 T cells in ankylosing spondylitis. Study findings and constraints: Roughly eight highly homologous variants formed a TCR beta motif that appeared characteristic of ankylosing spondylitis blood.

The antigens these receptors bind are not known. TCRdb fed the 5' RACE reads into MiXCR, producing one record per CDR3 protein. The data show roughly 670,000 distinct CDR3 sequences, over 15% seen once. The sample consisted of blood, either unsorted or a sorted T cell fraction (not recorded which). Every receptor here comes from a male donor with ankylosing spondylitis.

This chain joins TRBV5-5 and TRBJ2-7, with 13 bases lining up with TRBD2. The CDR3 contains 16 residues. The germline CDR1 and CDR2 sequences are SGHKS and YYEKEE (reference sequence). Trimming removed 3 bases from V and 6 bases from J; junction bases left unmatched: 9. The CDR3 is CASSSATSGRASEQYF. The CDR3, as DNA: TGTGCCAGCAGCTCCGCTACTAGCGGGAGGGCCAGCGAGCAGTACTTC.

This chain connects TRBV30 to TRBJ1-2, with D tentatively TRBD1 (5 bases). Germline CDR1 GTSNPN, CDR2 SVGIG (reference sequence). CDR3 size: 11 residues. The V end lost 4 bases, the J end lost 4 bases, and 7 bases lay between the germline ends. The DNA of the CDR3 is TGTGCCTGGACCACAGGCTATGGCTACACCTTC. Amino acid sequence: CAWTTGYGYTF. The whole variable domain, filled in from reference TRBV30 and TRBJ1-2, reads SQTIHQWPATLVQPVGSPLSLECTVEGTSNPNLYWYRQAAGRGLQLLFYSVGIGQISSEVPQNLSASRPQDRQFILSSKKLLLSDSGFYLCAWTTGYGYTFGSGTRLTVV.

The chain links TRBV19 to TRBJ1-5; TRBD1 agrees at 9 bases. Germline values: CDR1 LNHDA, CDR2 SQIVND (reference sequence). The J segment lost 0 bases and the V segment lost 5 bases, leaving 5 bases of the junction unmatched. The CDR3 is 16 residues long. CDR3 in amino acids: CASSPQTGGSNQPQHF. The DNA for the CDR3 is TGTGCCAGTAGTCCGCAGACAGGGGGTAGCAATCAGCCCCAGCATTTT.

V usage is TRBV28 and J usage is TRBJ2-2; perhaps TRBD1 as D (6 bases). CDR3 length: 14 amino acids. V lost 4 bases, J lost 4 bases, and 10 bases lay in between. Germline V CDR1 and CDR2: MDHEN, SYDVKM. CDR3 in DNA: TGTGCCAGCAGTTCAGGGGACATCACCGGGGAGCTGTTTTTT. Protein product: CASSSGDITGELFF.

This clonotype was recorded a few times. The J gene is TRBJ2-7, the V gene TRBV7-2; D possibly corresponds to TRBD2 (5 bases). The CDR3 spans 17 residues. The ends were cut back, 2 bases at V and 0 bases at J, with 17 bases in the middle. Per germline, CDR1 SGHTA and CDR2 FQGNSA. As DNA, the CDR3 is TGTGCCAGCAGCTTACCGAGAGGGCGGTCAAGCTCCTACGAGCAGTACTTC. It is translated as CASSLPRGRSSSYEQYF.

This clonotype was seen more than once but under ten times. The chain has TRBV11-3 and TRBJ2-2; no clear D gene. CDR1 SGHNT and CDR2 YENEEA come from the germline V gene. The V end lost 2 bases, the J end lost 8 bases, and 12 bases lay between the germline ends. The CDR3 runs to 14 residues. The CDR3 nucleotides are TGTGCCAGCAGCTTAACGTACTTAGAAGGGGAGCTGTTTTTT. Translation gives CASSLTYLEGELFF.

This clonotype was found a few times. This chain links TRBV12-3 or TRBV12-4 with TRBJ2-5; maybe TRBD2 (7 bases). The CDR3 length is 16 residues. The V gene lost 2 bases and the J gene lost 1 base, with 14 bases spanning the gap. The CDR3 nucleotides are TGTGCCAGCAGTTTAACAGGGAGGGGGGTCCAAGAGACCCAGTACTTC. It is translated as CASSLTGRGVQETQYF.

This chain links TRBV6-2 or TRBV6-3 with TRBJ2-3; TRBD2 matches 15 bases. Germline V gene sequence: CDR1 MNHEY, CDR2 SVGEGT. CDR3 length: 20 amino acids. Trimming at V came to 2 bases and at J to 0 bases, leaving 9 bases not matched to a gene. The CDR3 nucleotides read TGTGCCAGCAGTTACCCCCAGGGACTAGCGGGGGGTTCTAGCACAGATACGCAGTATTTT. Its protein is CASSYPQGLAGGSSTDTQYF.